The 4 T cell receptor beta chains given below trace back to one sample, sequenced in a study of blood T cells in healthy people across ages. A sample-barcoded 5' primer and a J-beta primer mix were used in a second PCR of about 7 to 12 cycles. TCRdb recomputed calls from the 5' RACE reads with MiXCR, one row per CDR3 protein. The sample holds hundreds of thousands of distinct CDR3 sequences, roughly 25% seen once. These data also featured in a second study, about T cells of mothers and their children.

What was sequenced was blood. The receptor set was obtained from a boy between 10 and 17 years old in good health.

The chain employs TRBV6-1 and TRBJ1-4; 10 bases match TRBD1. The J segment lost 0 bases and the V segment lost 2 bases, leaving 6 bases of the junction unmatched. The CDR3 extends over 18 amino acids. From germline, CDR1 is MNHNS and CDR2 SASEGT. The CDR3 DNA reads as TGTGCCAGCAGTGAATCTTGGGACAGGGGCGCAACTAATGAAAAACTGTTTTTT. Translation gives CASSESWDRGATNEKLFF.

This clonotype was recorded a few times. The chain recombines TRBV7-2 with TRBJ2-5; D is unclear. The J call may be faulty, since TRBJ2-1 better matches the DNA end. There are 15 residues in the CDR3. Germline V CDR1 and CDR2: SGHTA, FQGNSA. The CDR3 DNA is TGTGCCAGCAGATGGACCCCCTCCGAGTACAATGAGCAGTTCTTC. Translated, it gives CASRWTPSEYNEQFF.

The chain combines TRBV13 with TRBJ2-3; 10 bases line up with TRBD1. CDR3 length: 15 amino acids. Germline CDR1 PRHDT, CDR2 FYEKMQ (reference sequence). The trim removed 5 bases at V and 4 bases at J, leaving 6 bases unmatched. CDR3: CASSRQGAPADTQYF. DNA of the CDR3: TGTGCCAGCAGCAGACAGGGGGCCCCCGCAGATACGCAGTATTTT.

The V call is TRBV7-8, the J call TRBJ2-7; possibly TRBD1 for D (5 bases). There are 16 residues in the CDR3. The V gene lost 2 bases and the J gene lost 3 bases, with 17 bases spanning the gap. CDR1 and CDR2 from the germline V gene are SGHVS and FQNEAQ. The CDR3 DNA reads TGTGCCAGCAGCTTATTTGGCAGGACATTAGACTACGAGCAGTACTTC. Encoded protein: CASSLFGRTLDYEQYF.